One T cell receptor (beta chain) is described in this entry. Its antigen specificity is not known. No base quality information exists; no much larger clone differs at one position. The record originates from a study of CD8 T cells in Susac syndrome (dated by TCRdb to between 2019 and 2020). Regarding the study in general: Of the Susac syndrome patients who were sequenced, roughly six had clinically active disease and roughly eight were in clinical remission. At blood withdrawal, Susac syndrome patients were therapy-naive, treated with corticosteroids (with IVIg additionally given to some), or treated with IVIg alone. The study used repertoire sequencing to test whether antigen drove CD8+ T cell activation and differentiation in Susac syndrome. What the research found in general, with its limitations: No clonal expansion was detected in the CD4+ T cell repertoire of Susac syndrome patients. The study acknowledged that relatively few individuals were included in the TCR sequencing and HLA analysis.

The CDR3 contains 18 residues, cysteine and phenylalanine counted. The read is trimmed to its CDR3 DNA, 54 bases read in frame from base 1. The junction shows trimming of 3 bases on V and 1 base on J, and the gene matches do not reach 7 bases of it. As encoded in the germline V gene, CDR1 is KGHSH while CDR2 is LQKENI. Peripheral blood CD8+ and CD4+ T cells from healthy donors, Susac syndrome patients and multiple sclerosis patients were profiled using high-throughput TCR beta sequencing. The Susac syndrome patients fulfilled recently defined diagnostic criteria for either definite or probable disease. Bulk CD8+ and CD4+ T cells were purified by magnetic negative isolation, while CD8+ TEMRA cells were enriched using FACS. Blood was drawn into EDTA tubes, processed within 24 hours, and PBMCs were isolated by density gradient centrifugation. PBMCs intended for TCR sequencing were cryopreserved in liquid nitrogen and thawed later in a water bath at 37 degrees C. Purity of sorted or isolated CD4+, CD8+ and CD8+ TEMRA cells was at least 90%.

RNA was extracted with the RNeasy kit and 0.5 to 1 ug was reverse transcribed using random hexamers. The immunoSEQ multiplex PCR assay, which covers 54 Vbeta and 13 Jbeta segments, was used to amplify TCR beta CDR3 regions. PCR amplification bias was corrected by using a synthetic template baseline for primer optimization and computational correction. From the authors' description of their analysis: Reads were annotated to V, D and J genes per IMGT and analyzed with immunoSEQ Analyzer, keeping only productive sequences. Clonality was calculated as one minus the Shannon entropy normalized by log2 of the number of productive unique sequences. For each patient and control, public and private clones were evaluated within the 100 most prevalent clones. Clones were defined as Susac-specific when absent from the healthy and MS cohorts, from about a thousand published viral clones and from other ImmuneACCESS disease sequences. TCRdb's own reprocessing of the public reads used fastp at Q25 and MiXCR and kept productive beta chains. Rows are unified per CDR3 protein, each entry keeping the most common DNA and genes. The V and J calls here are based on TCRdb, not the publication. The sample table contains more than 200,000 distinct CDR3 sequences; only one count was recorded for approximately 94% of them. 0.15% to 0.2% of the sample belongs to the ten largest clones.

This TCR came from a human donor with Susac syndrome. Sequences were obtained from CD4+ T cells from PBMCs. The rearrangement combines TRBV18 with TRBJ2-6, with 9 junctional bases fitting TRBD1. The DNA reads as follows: TGTGCCAGCTCACCTCTTCCGGGGACAGGGTCTGGGGCCAACGTCCTGACTTTC. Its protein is CASSPLPGTGSGANVLTF.